The 9 T cell receptor beta chains in this list originate from one sample, sequenced in a study of T cell clones after liver transplantation. Here immunoSEQ multiplex PCR was the method, and the copy in TCRdb shows in-frame clones only, minus some. The sample consists of roughly 51,000 clones, 55% to 85% of them appearing once. Specimen: CD4+ T cells from blood, collected 54 months after liver transplant. Source of these receptors: a human patient who received a liver transplant. A share of the T cells may be of graft donor origin.

This clone showed up just a few times. The rearrangement uses TRBV20-1 and TRBJ1-1; maybe TRBD1 (5 bases). Germline CDR1 reads DFQATT; CDR2 reads SNEGSKA (reference sequence). This CDR3 is built from 11 residues. Trimming shortened V by 6 bases and J by 6 bases, and 11 bases separated the two germline ends. The CDR3 sequence is CSARAVAEAFF. The CDR3 bases are TGCAGTGCCAGGGCCGTGGCTGAAGCTTTCTTT.

This sequence joins TRBV6-1 and TRBJ1-2, with D possibly TRBD1 on 6 matching bases. Trimming pared 8 bases from V and 1 base from J, leaving 14 bases between. Germline loops: CDR1 MNHNS, CDR2 SASEGT. CDR3 size: 14 residues. In DNA, the CDR3 is TGTGCCAGCCGTGCACAGGGTCTTAACTATGGCTACACCTTC. The encoded protein is CASRAQGLNYGYTF.

The CDR3 sequence: CASRAQGREQYF. In DNA form, the CDR3 reads TGTGCCAGCAGGGCGCAGGGGCGGGAGCAGTACTTC. The rearrangement uses TRBV5-6 and TRBJ2-7; tentatively, D is TRBD1 (6 bases). V lost 5 bases and J lost 7, with 13 bases in between. Germline V gene sequence: CDR1 SGHDT, CDR2 YYEEEE. CDR3 length: 12 amino acids.

J is TRBJ2-1 and V is TRBV7-9; perhaps TRBD2 as D (5 bases). V gave up 4 bases and J gave up 6 bases, with 13 bases separating them. Germline V lookup: CDR1 SEHNR, CDR2 FQNEAQ (reference sequence). The CDR3 has 14 residues. The CDR3: CASSSRDPRNEQFF. The CDR3 coding sequence is TGTGCCAGCAGCTCCCGGGATCCACGCAATGAGCAGTTCTTC. Looking up the rest from reference TRBV7-9 and TRBJ2-1 gives the full variable domain: DTGVSQNPRHKITKRGQNVTFRCDPISEHNRLYWYRQTLGQGPEFLTYFQNEAQLEKSRLLSDRFSAERPKGSFSTLEIQRTEQGDSAMYLCASSSRDPRNEQFFGPGTRLTVL.

The genes are TRBV19 and TRBJ2-2, with D perhaps matching TRBD2 (6 bases). V was cut by 1 base and J by 4 bases, with 13 bases left in between. Germline lookup yields CDR1 LNHDA and CDR2 SQIVND (reference sequence). This CDR3 is 16 amino acids long. The CDR3 is CASSIVPGVTTGELFF. CDR3 nucleotide sequence: TGTGCCAGTAGTATAGTCCCGGGGGTTACCACCGGGGAGCTGTTTTTT. The complete variable domain, with remaining parts taken from reference TRBV19 and TRBJ2-2, reads DGGITQSPKYLFRKEGQNVTLSCEQNLNHDAMYWYRQDPGQGLRLIYYSQIVNDFQKGDIAEGYSVSREKKESFPLTVTSAQKNPTAFYLCASSIVPGVTTGELFFGEGSRLTVL.

V gene TRBV4-2 combines with J gene TRBJ2-5; TRBD2 aligns across 9 bases. Germline values: CDR1 LGHNA, CDR2 YNFKEQ. The CDR3 covers 16 residues. V shed 1 base, J shed 2 bases, and the junction held 5 bases outside the gene matches. CDR3 sequence (DNA): TGTGCCAGCAGCCAAGGCCAGCGGGGGGTACAAGAGACCCAGTACTTC. The encoded protein is CASSQGQRGVQETQYF.

Only a few counts were recorded for this clone. V usage is TRBV2 and J usage is TRBJ1-6; D is ambiguous. V was clipped by 10 bases and J by 7 bases, with 14 bases between them. CDR3 size: 13 residues. The V gene's germline CDR1 is SNHLY and CDR2 FYNNEI. CDR3 sequence: CATTPSPNSPLHF. In DNA form, the CDR3 reads TGTGCCACAACCCCATCCCCCAATTCACCCCTCCACTTT. The whole variable domain, remainder taken from reference TRBV2 and TRBJ1-6, is EPEVTQTPSHQVTQMGQEVILRCVPISNHLYFYWYRQILGQKVEFLVSFYNNEISEKSEIFDDQFSVERPDGSNFTLKIRSTKLEDSAMYFCATTPSPNSPLHFGNGTRLTVT.

The chain couples TRBV5-1 to TRBJ1-6, with unresolved D. The length of the CDR3 is 12 residues. V was pared by 2 bases and J by 12 bases, with 9 bases between. Germline V gives CDR1 SGHRS, CDR2 YFSETQ. The CDR3 sequence is CASSFAGEPLHF. CDR3 DNA sequence: TGCGCCAGCAGCTTCGCCGGTGAACCCCTCCACTTT. Full variable domain (rest looked up from reference TRBV5-1 and TRBJ1-6): KAGVTQTPRYLIKTRGQQVTLSCSPISGHRSVSWYQQTPGQGLQFLFEYFSETQRNKGNFPGRFSGRQFSNSRSEMNVSTLELGDSALYLCASSFAGEPLHFGNGTRLTVT.

The CDR3 DNA reads TGTGCCAGCTCACCCCGGACTAGCGGGGGGACCTTCCTTTACAATGAGCAGTTCTTC. It encodes CASSPRTSGGTFLYNEQFF. The chain recombines TRBV18 with TRBJ2-1; 14 positions match TRBD2. Germline CDR1 is KGHSH and CDR2 is LQKENI. There are 19 residues in the CDR3. V dropped 3 bases and J dropped 4; count of bases not matched to a gene: 11.